The 8 T cell receptor beta chains reported below all come from one sample, sequenced in a study of vaccination and CD4 T cells after COVID-19. Sample treatment: roughly 11-day PBMC culture with coronavirus spike peptide pools or control peptides (ViraFEST assay). An Oncomine TCR Beta short-read assay was used to sequence the DNA from cultured CD4+ T cells. TCRdb reprocessed the PCR reads via MiXCR and lists one record per CDR3 protein. Of roughly 11,000 distinct CDR3 sequences detected, roughly 62% appear once; the ten largest clones hold around 14%. Their recognized antigens are unknown. Sequencing was performed on CD4+ T cells from blood, cultured in vitro. Receptors originate from a human donor who had recovered from COVID-19.

The genes are TRBV20-1 and TRBJ1-2; D is undetermined. Trimming pared 4 bases from V and 1 base from J, leaving 10 bases between. Germline V gives CDR1 DFQATT, CDR2 SNEGSKA (reference sequence). The CDR3 has 13 residues. CDR3 coding DNA: TGCAGTGCTATGCCCGGCGTTAACTATGGCTACACCTTC. Translation gives CSAMPGVNYGYTF.

The V and J genes are TRBV7-9 and TRBJ2-5; 8 positions match TRBD2. The CDR3 totals 15 residues. Germline V gene lookup returns CDR1 SEHNR and CDR2 FQNEAQ (reference sequence). J was trimmed by 1 base and V by 4 bases; bases with no gene match: 5. This CDR3 reads CASSSFSGAQETQYF. The CDR3 region has the DNA TGTGCCAGCAGCTCCTTTAGCGGGGCCCAAGAGACCCAGTACTTC.

This chain uses TRBV15 with TRBJ2-1; D is possibly TRBD1 (5 bases). Trimming left V 0 bases short and J 2 bases short, with 14 bases between. The CDR3 contains 17 residues. CDR1 and CDR2 from the germline V gene are LNHNV and YYDKDF (reference sequence). This CDR3 is CATSRDLQGGPYNEQFF. CDR3 in DNA: TGTGCCACCAGCAGAGATCTGCAGGGTGGGCCCTACAATGAGCAGTTCTTC.

The chain recombines TRBV6-1 with TRBJ2-2; 11 bases fit TRBD2. The CDR3 has 16 amino acids. Germline V gene data show CDR1 as MNHNS and CDR2 as SASEGT. V shed 4 bases and J 4 bases; nucleotides not matched to a gene: 5. Here the CDR3 reads CASSGGTSGSTGELFF. The CDR3 DNA follows: TGTGCCAGCAGTGGGGGAACTAGCGGGAGCACCGGGGAGCTGTTTTTT.

Only a few counts were recorded for this clonotype. This chain joins TRBV28 and TRBJ2-6; D is uncertain. V was trimmed by 5 bases and J by 0 bases, leaving 5 bases between them. This CDR3 comprises 14 residues. Germline values: CDR1 MDHEN, CDR2 SYDVKM. CDR3 in DNA: TGTGCCAGCAGTGGTACCTCTGGGGCCAACGTCCTGACTTTC. This sequence encodes CASSGTSGANVLTF.

This clonotype appeared a few times. This chain uses TRBV6-1 with TRBJ1-2; 10 bases fit TRBD1. CDR1 and CDR2 (germline): MNHNS, SASEGT. The V gene end was trimmed by 6 bases and the J gene end by 8 bases; junction bases not matched to a gene: 6. The CDR3 totals 13 residues. The CDR3 spells CASRTGGAGGYTF. DNA of the CDR3: TGTGCCAGCAGGACAGGGGGCGCGGGGGGCTACACCTTC.

V usage is TRBV12-3 or TRBV12-4 and J usage is TRBJ1-2; 10 bases agree with TRBD1. Trimming took 4 bases from V and 4 from J; bases not matched to a gene: 3. This CDR3 spans 14 amino acids. CDR3 protein: CASSSGTGVYGYTF. The CDR3 region has the DNA TGTGCCAGCAGTTCCGGGACAGGGGTCTATGGCTACACCTTC.

CDR3 loop: CASSNGPANTIYF. As DNA, the CDR3 is TGTGCCAGCAGCAATGGGCCGGCAAACACCATATATTTT. The V gene is TRBV7-9, the J gene TRBJ1-3; unclear D gene. CDR1 is SEHNR and CDR2 is FQNEAQ in the germline V gene (reference sequence). Trimming left V 5 bases short and J 6 bases short, with 11 bases between. There are 13 residues in the CDR3.